One and the same sample provided the 2 T cell receptor beta chains below, sequenced in a study of blood T cell repertoires in COVID-19. The assay was immunoSEQ multiplex PCR, and TCRdb's table has in-frame clones only and misses some. This repertoire shows about 200,000 clones, roughly nine tenths found once; its top ten account for roughly 21%. Sequencing used peripheral blood. These receptors were taken from a man in his sixties with active or convalescent COVID-19.

This rearrangement joins TRBV18 to TRBJ2-2; 9 bases agree with TRBD2. J lost 1 base, V lost 4 bases, and 1 base had no gene match. This CDR3 has 15 amino acids. Germline CDR1 is KGHSH and CDR2 is LQKENI. The CDR3 DNA reads as TGTGCCAGCTCACGTAGCGGGGGGAACACCGGGGAGCTGTTTTTT. Translation: CASSRSGGNTGELFF.

V is TRBV19 and J is TRBJ1-3, with 7 positions matching TRBD1. V lost 3 bases, J lost 0 bases, and 8 bases stayed unmatched. Germline V gene data show CDR1 as LNHDA and CDR2 as SQIVND (reference sequence). CDR3 length equals 17 residues. Written as DNA, the CDR3 is TGTGCCAGTAGTATCGGACAGGAGAGGGGCTCTGGAAACACCATATATTTT. Translated: CASSIGQERGSGNTIYF. Full variable domain (rest looked up from reference TRBV19 and TRBJ1-3): DGGITQSPKYLFRKEGQNVTLSCEQNLNHDAMYWYRQDPGQGLRLIYYSQIVNDFQKGDIAEGYSVSREKKESFPLTVTSAQKNPTAFYLCASSIGQERGSGNTIYFGEGSWLTVV.